The count of the clone carrying this TCR beta chain is one. Its target is not known. The sample comes from a study of T cell responses to AZD1222 COVID-19 vaccine. CDR3 length: 14 residues. Germline V gene data show CDR1 as LNHDA and CDR2 as SQIVND (reference sequence). V trimming: 3 bases; J trimming: 7 bases; junction bases outside the gene matches: 3. Measured with immunoSEQ multiplex PCR; TCRdb has only the in-frame clones, and not every one. Of around 180,000 clones in the sample, about 90% were seen once. Study-level points and caveats: Seropositive status at baseline applied to only six AZD1222 recipients.

The sequenced sample was peripheral blood, obtained on day 0 of AZD1222 vaccination. The J gene is TRBJ2-3, the V gene TRBV19; 11 bases line up with TRBD1. The receptor was derived from an adult in good health. The CDR3 DNA follows: TGTGCCAGTAGTATTGGGACAGGGGGAAATACGCAGTATTTT. This encodes CASSIGTGGNTQYF.